The 18 T cell receptor beta chains below were found in one sample sequenced in a study of blood T cell repertoires in COVID-19. Sequencing was performed with immunoSEQ multiplex PCR; in TCRdb, only in-frame clones are kept and a portion is missing. The table records about 120,000 clones, around 83% of them present only once. Sequencing was performed on PBMCs or T cells enriched from blood (not recorded which). The receptors were gathered from a woman under 40 who had recovered from COVID-19.

This clone is a singleton in its sample. The chain recombines TRBV28 with TRBJ2-7; 8 bases are shared with TRBD2. V lost 2 bases and J lost 5; bases outside the gene matches: 2. Germline CDR1 MDHEN, CDR2 SYDVKM. CDR3 size: 13 residues. CDR3 nucleotides: TGTGCCAGCAGTTTAGCGGGAGGAGACGAGCAGTACTTC. Its translation is CASSLAGGDEQYF.

The V and J genes are TRBV11-1 and TRBJ2-1; D perhaps matches TRBD2 (5 bases). V was trimmed by 3 bases and J by 9 bases, leaving 6 bases between them. Germline-derived CDR1 and CDR2 are SGHAT and FQDESV (reference sequence). CDR3 length: 11 residues. The CDR3 nucleotides read TGTGCCAGCAGCTTGGGGAGTGAGCAGTTCTTC. Residues: CASSLGSEQFF.

The chain carries TRBV11-3 and TRBJ2-1, with a tentative D call TRBD2 (6 bases). Germline CDR1 reads SGHNT; CDR2 reads YENEEA. This CDR3 comprises 15 residues. V gave up 1 base and J gave up 7 bases, with 14 bases separating them. The CDR3 protein is CASSLGREMVNEQFF. The CDR3 DNA follows: TGTGCCAGCAGCTTAGGCCGGGAGATGGTGAATGAGCAGTTCTTC. The full variable domain, in which reference TRBV11-3 and TRBJ2-1 provide the parts outside the CDR3, is EAGVVQSPRYKIIEKKQPVAFWCNPISGHNTLYWYLQNLGQGPELLIRYENEEAVDDSQLPKDRFSAERLKGVDSTLKIQPAELGDSAVYLCASSLGREMVNEQFFGPGTRLTVL.

The rearrangement joins TRBV4-1 to TRBJ2-7, with a possible D match to TRBD2 (6 bases). V shed 1 base and J shed 4 bases, with 14 bases lying between them. The CDR3 extends over 15 amino acids. Germline CDR1 and CDR2: MGHRA and YSYEKL. This CDR3 reads CASSQGWGDRYEQYF. The CDR3 DNA is TGCGCCAGCAGCCAAGGCTGGGGGGACCGATACGAGCAGTACTTC.

This clone was counted a few times. CDR3 in amino acids: CASSLATGLSGNTIYF. CDR3 nucleotide sequence: TGTGCCAGCAGCTTAGCGACAGGGCTCTCTGGAAACACCATATATTTT. This sequence joins TRBV11-2 and TRBJ1-3; 7 positions agree with TRBD1. With 1 base clipped from V and 0 bases from J, the junction kept 3 bases outside the gene matches. Germline V gene data show CDR1 as SGHAT and CDR2 as FQNNGV. The CDR3 consists of 16 residues.

The rearrangement uses TRBV11-2 and TRBJ1-2; no reliable D call. CDR1 is SGHAT, CDR2 FQNNGV, per germline. CDR3 size: 13 residues. The ends were cut back, 4 bases at V and 6 bases at J, with 12 bases in the middle. CDR3 region: CASSSWRKDGYTF. The CDR3 bases are TGTGCCAGCAGCTCTTGGCGGAAGGATGGCTACACCTTC.

This rearrangement joins TRBV29-1 to TRBJ1-1, with 7 bases fitting TRBD1. This CDR3 has 11 residues. CDR1 and CDR2 (germline): SQVTM, ANQGSEA. With 7 bases clipped from V and 3 bases from J, the junction kept 2 bases outside the gene matches. The CDR3 coding sequence is TGCAGCGCTGACAGGGACACTGAAGCTTTCTTT. Protein product: CSADRDTEAFF.

The sample holds one count of this clone. Here the CDR3 reads CASSPGSLHRDGYTF. In nucleotides, the CDR3 is TGTGCCAGCAGCCCCGGGTCCCTTCACCGGGATGGCTACACCTTC. This chain links TRBV7-9 with TRBJ1-2; no definite D call. Germline CDR1 is SEHNR and CDR2 is FQNEAQ (reference sequence). The V end was cut by 5 bases, the J end by 6 bases, with 19 bases between. The CDR3 sequence is 15 residues long.

This rearrangement joins TRBV4-2 to TRBJ2-3; TRBD2 agrees at 9 bases. The CDR3 loop spans 16 amino acids. The ends lost 1 base at V and 2 bases at J; junction bases unmatched: 4. Germline CDR1 reads LGHNA; CDR2 reads YNFKEQ. The CDR3 DNA is TGTGCCAGCAGCCAAGGCAGACTAGCGGCCACAGATACGCAGTATTTT. Protein sequence: CASSQGRLAATDTQYF.

The genes are TRBV7-9 and TRBJ2-2; D might be TRBD1 (5 bases). V was pared by 1 base and J by 6 bases, with 9 bases between. CDR1 and CDR2 (germline): SEHNR, FQNEAQ (reference sequence). The CDR3 contains 14 residues. For the CDR3, the DNA is TGTGCCAGCAGCTTAGGGCAGGGCTCCGGGGAGCTGTTTTTT. Its translation is CASSLGQGSGELFF.

This rearrangement joins TRBV2 to TRBJ2-4; TRBD1 matches 8 bases. There are 15 residues in the CDR3. Losses at the gene ends were 5 bases for V and 8 bases for J; bases not matched to a gene: 11. CDR1 and CDR2 from the germline V gene are SNHLY and FYNNEI. The CDR3 sequence: CASSTFTGGKDIQYF. The CDR3 DNA is TGTGCCAGCAGTACCTTTACAGGGGGAAAAGACATTCAGTACTTC.

The V and J genes are TRBV9 and TRBJ2-2, with D tentatively TRBD1 (7 bases). V lost 6 bases and J 4 bases, leaving 16 bases between the germline ends. Germline CDR1 reads SGDLS; CDR2 reads YYNGEE. This CDR3 region has 15 residues. For the CDR3, the DNA is TGTGCCAGCACCGAAATTCAGGGGGGCACCGGGGAGCTGTTTTTT. Protein: CASTEIQGGTGELFF. The variable domain in full, completed from reference TRBV9 and TRBJ2-2, reads DSGVTQTPKHLITATGQRVTLRCSPRSGDLSVYWYQQSLDQGLQFLIQYYNGEERAKGNILERFSAQQFPDLHSELNLSSLELGDSALYFCASTEIQGGTGELFFGEGSRLTVL.

V usage is TRBV5-6 and J usage is TRBJ1-1; 7 nucleotides line up with TRBD1. The germline V gene encodes CDR1 SGHDT and CDR2 YYEEEE. J gave up 0 bases and V 4 bases, and 12 bases lay outside the gene matches. The CDR3 spans 17 residues. The CDR3 sequence is CASSIRGTETMNTEAFF. CDR3 bases: TGTGCCAGCAGCATACGCGGGACAGAAACCATGAACACTGAAGCTTTCTTT.

The V gene is TRBV5-4, the J gene TRBJ1-4; possible D gene TRBD1, 6 bases. Germline assignment: CDR1 SGHNT and CDR2 YYREEE (reference sequence). V shed 0 bases and J shed 5 bases, with 8 bases lying between them. The CDR3 has 14 amino acids. The CDR3 region has the DNA TGTGCCAGCAGCTTGGGGCAGGGGAATGAAAAACTGTTTTTT. The encoded protein is CASSLGQGNEKLFF.

This chain uses TRBV7-2 with TRBJ2-7, with 13 positions matching TRBD2. V trimming: 6 bases; J trimming: 3 bases; junction bases outside the gene matches: 2. This CDR3 region has 14 residues. Looked up from germline, CDR1 is SGHTA and CDR2 is FQGNSA. The CDR3 DNA sequence: TGTGCCAGCAGTCGACTAGCGGGAGGCTACGAGCAGTACTTC. Translation gives CASSRLAGGYEQYF.

This clone was seen more than once but under ten times. The chain carries TRBV6-2 or TRBV6-3 and TRBJ2-7; 7 nucleotides agree with TRBD1. Germline lookup yields CDR1 MNHEY and CDR2 SVGEGT. The CDR3 totals 14 residues. V was pared by 6 bases and J by 1 base, with 6 bases of the junction left unmatched. CDR3 residues: CASSLTGVSYEQYF. Here the CDR3 DNA reads TGTGCCAGCAGCCTAACAGGGGTATCCTACGAGCAGTACTTC.

The V gene is TRBV10-3, the J gene TRBJ2-5; maybe TRBD2 (6 bases). The CDR3 totals 11 residues. Germline V CDR1 and CDR2: ENHRY, SYGVKD. The V end was cut by 6 bases, the J end by 7 bases, with 9 bases between. The CDR3 reads CAISLGGTQYF. CDR3 DNA: TGTGCCATCAGCTTGGGGGGGACCCAGTACTTC.

A remark on this clone: Other DNA sequences in the same sample also yield this CDR3. The chain uses TRBV24-1 and TRBJ1-2; 8 bases map to TRBD1. CDR3 length equals 14 residues. The ends lost 6 bases at V and 4 bases at J; junction bases unmatched: 6. Germline CDR1 KGHDR, CDR2 SFDVKD. Written as DNA, the CDR3 is TGTGCCACCAGTCCCCGACAGGGGAGCTATGGCTACACCTTC. Translated: CATSPRQGSYGYTF.